This T cell receptor (beta chain) was sequenced for a study of neurological immune-mediated disorders. Study-wide results and limits: HTLV-1-associated myelopathy led in TCR clonal expansion, while multiple sclerosis ranked lowest, below healthy controls.

Time point defined: longitudinal time-point 2. The unsorted libraries were prepared from 2 million PBMCs (stored at -80 C). cDNA synthesis was performed by 5'RACE with 10-nucleotide random UMIs. TCRdb reprocessed the 5' RACE reads via MiXCR and lists one record per CDR3 protein. Of roughly 80,000 distinct CDR3 sequences listed, 4.5% to 7.5% are singletons. Trimming shortened V by 0 bases and J by 5 bases, and 10 bases separated the two germline ends. The CDR3 runs 14 residues. The germline CDR1 and CDR2 sequences are ENHRY and SYGVKD. This clonotype was counted between two and nine times. Its antigen is unknown.

The sequence was collected from a woman aged 60-75 years with multiple sclerosis. The V call is TRBV10-3, the J call TRBJ1-1, with a tentative D call TRBD1 (5 bases). The sample consisted of PBMCs. Here the CDR3 reads CAISESGLTTEAFF. The CDR3 DNA sequence: TGTGCCATCAGTGAGTCGGGACTGACGACTGAAGCTTTCTTT.